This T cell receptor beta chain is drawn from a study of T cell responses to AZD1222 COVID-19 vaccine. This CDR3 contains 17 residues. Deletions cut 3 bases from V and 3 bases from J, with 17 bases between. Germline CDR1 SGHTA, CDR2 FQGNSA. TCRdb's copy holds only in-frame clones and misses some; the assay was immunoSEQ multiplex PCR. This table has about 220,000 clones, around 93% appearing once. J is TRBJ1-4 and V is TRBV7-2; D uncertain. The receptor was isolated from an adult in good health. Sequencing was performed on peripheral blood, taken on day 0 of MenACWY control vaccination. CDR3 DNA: TGTGCCAGCAGCTTCGAGGGTTTTAGATTTGCTAATGAAAAACTGTTTTTT. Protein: CASSFEGFRFANEKLFF.